The rows below give T cell receptor beta chains drawn from one sample of a study of blood T cell repertoires in COVID-19. The assay was immunoSEQ multiplex PCR, and TCRdb's table has in-frame clones only and misses some. The sample includes more than 150,000 clones, around nine tenths seen only once; the top ten take around 0.88%. Material for sequencing was peripheral blood. These receptors were taken from a woman aged 18-29 years who had recovered from COVID-19. CDR3s include the opening cysteine and the closing phenylalanine or tryptophan. The order of the fields is J gene, clone size, D gene, V gene, CDR3 length, CDR3 protein, CDR3 DNA. A D gene is named only where the DNA matches it firmly. Rows give clone size only sometimes, using once, few, many, or a class for an expanded clone.

j_call: TRBJ1-2; clone_size: -; d_call: TRBD1; v_call: TRBV18; cdr3_length: 13; cdr3_aa: CASLPGQGDGYTF; cdr3_nt: TGTGCCAGTCTTCCGGGACAGGGGGACGGCTACACCTTC
j_call: TRBJ2-3; clone_size: -; d_call: TRBD2; v_call: TRBV5-4; cdr3_length: 15; cdr3_aa: CASSFGAGEADTQYF; cdr3_nt: TGTGCCAGCAGCTTTGGAGCGGGGGAGGCGGATACGCAGTATTTT
j_call: TRBJ1-3; clone_size: -; d_call: -; v_call: TRBV5-6; cdr3_length: 13; cdr3_aa: CASGQGSGNTIYF; cdr3_nt: TGTGCCAGCGGTCAGGGCTCTGGAAACACCATATATTTT
j_call: TRBJ1-1; clone_size: -; d_call: -; v_call: TRBV7-6; cdr3_length: 15; cdr3_aa: CASSLGPGYQTEAFF; cdr3_nt: TGTGCCAGCAGCTTAGGCCCAGGGTATCAAACTGAAGCTTTCTTT
j_call: TRBJ1-1; clone_size: once; d_call: -; v_call: TRBV19; cdr3_length: 11; cdr3_aa: CASSHRHEAFF; cdr3_nt: TGTGCCAGTAGTCATAGACATGAAGCTTTCTTT
j_call: TRBJ1-5; clone_size: few; d_call: TRBD1; v_call: TRBV7-3; cdr3_length: 13; cdr3_aa: CASSWGQGQPQHF; cdr3_nt: TGTGCCAGCAGCTGGGGACAGGGCCAGCCCCAGCATTTT
j_call: TRBJ1-2; clone_size: -; d_call: -; v_call: TRBV12-5; cdr3_length: 15; cdr3_aa: CASGYTGRGNYGYTF; cdr3_nt: TGTGCTAGTGGTTACACAGGGAGGGGGAACTATGGCTACACCTTC
j_call: TRBJ2-2; clone_size: -; d_call: TRBD2; v_call: TRBV9; cdr3_length: 17; cdr3_aa: CASSAWLAGGHTGELFF; cdr3_nt: TGTGCCAGCAGCGCATGGCTAGCGGGAGGACACACCGGGGAGCTGTTTTTT
j_call: TRBJ1-1; clone_size: -; d_call: TRBD1; v_call: TRBV18; cdr3_length: 14; cdr3_aa: CASSKGTVNTEAFF; cdr3_nt: TGTGCCAGCTCAAAGGGGACAGTGAACACTGAAGCTTTCTTT
j_call: TRBJ1-2; clone_size: -; d_call: -; v_call: TRBV18; cdr3_length: 17; cdr3_aa: CASSTNLGTRANYGYTF; cdr3_nt: TGTGCCAGCTCTACCAACCTCGGGACAAGAGCTAACTATGGCTACACCTTC
j_call: TRBJ2-1; clone_size: -; d_call: TRBD2; v_call: TRBV10-3; cdr3_length: 14; cdr3_aa: CAISVGDARGAGLF; cdr3_nt: TGTGCCATCAGTGTGGGGGATGCGCGGGGGGCTGGGCTCTTC
j_call: TRBJ2-1; clone_size: -; d_call: -; v_call: TRBV15; cdr3_length: 14; cdr3_aa: CATSRDVGGNEQFF; cdr3_nt: TGTGCCACCAGCAGAGATGTAGGGGGCAATGAGCAGTTCTTC
j_call: TRBJ2-1; clone_size: -; d_call: TRBD2; v_call: TRBV5-6; cdr3_length: 16; cdr3_aa: CASSPSGGAFYNEQFF; cdr3_nt: TGTGCCAGCAGCCCTAGCGGGGGGGCTTTCTACAATGAGCAGTTCTTC
j_call: TRBJ2-5; clone_size: -; d_call: TRBD1; v_call: TRBV10-3; cdr3_length: 14; cdr3_aa: CAIRPGTGQETQYF; cdr3_nt: TGTGCCATCAGACCCGGGACAGGGCAAGAGACCCAGTACTTC
j_call: TRBJ2-2; clone_size: -; d_call: -; v_call: TRBV7-9; cdr3_length: 15; cdr3_aa: CASSFWRDNTGELFF; cdr3_nt: TGTGCCAGCAGCTTTTGGCGGGATAACACCGGGGAGCTGTTTTTT
j_call: TRBJ1-1; clone_size: few; d_call: -; v_call: TRBV7-2; cdr3_length: 14; cdr3_aa: CASSFNRGNTEAFF; cdr3_nt: TGTGCCAGCAGCTTTAATCGGGGGAACACTGAAGCTTTCTTT
j_call: TRBJ2-5; clone_size: -; d_call: TRBD2; v_call: TRBV6-5; cdr3_length: 13; cdr3_aa: CAANGGGQETQYF; cdr3_nt: TGTGCCGCAAACGGCGGGGGACAAGAGACCCAGTACTTC
j_call: TRBJ1-5; clone_size: -; d_call: TRBD1; v_call: TRBV6-5; cdr3_length: 14; cdr3_aa: CASRGTGANQPQHF; cdr3_nt: TGTGCCAGCAGGGGGACAGGGGCCAATCAGCCCCAGCATTTT
j_call: TRBJ2-1; clone_size: -; d_call: TRBD1; v_call: TRBV24-1; cdr3_length: 16; cdr3_aa: CATSDGQGATYNEQFF; cdr3_nt: TGTGCCACCAGTGATGGACAGGGGGCCACCTACAATGAGCAGTTCTTC
j_call: TRBJ2-3; clone_size: once; d_call: TRBD2; v_call: TRBV3-1/TRBV3-2; cdr3_length: 18; cdr3_aa: CASSQQREGIVSTDTQYF; cdr3_nt: TGTGCCAGCAGCCAGCAGCGGGAGGGCATTGTTTCTACAGATACGCAGTATTTT
j_call: TRBJ1-6; clone_size: -; d_call: -; v_call: TRBV27; cdr3_length: 15; cdr3_aa: CASRGKDSNNSPLHF; cdr3_nt: TGTGCCAGCAGAGGAAAGGACAGCAATAATTCACCCCTCCACTTT
j_call: TRBJ2-1; clone_size: once; d_call: TRBD2; v_call: TRBV6-1; cdr3_length: 17; cdr3_aa: CASSGDLAGVPNNEQFF; cdr3_nt: TGTGCCAGCAGTGGCGACTTAGCGGGAGTTCCAAACAATGAGCAGTTCTTC
j_call: TRBJ1-1; clone_size: -; d_call: TRBD1; v_call: TRBV6-1; cdr3_length: 13; cdr3_aa: CASNPTGGPEAFF; cdr3_nt: TGTGCCAGCAATCCGACAGGGGGTCCTGAAGCTTTCTTT
j_call: TRBJ1-4; clone_size: -; d_call: -; v_call: TRBV29-1; cdr3_length: 16; cdr3_aa: CSVGGRVFGFWEKLFF; cdr3_nt: TGCAGCGTTGGGGGCAGGGTGTTTGGTTTTTGGGAAAAACTGTTTTTT
j_call: TRBJ2-5; clone_size: -; d_call: TRBD2; v_call: TRBV4-1; cdr3_length: 16; cdr3_aa: CASSHLERGGQETQYF; cdr3_nt: TGCGCCAGCAGCCATCTTGAGCGGGGGGGCCAAGAGACCCAGTACTTC
j_call: TRBJ1-5; clone_size: -; d_call: -; v_call: TRBV6-2/TRBV6-3; cdr3_length: 15; cdr3_aa: CASSSGQPSNQPQHF; cdr3_nt: TGTGCCAGCAGTTCCGGACAGCCCAGCAATCAGCCCCAGCATTTT
j_call: TRBJ2-1; clone_size: -; d_call: TRBD2; v_call: TRBV4-1; cdr3_length: 14; cdr3_aa: CASNPTSGYNEQFF; cdr3_nt: TGCGCCAGCAACCCGACTAGCGGTTACAATGAGCAGTTCTTC
j_call: TRBJ1-2; clone_size: -; d_call: -; v_call: TRBV10-3; cdr3_length: 15; cdr3_aa: CAISESQGSTYGYTF; cdr3_nt: TGTGCCATCAGTGAGTCCCAGGGAAGTACGTATGGCTACACCTTC
j_call: TRBJ2-7; clone_size: -; d_call: TRBD1; v_call: TRBV2; cdr3_length: 12; cdr3_aa: CASGGRGHEQYF; cdr3_nt: TGTGCCAGCGGAGGTAGGGGGCACGAGCAGTACTTC
j_call: TRBJ2-5; clone_size: -; d_call: TRBD2; v_call: TRBV7-9; cdr3_length: 16; cdr3_aa: CASSSQTSGLQETQYF; cdr3_nt: TGTGCCAGCAGCAGTCAGACTAGCGGACTACAAGAGACCCAGTACTTC
j_call: TRBJ2-7; clone_size: -; d_call: -; v_call: TRBV4-3; cdr3_length: 15; cdr3_aa: CASSPLARGNYEQYF; cdr3_nt: TGCGCCAGCAGCCCCCTGGCCCGGGGGAACTACGAGCAGTACTTC
j_call: TRBJ1-1; clone_size: -; d_call: TRBD1; v_call: TRBV6-5; cdr3_length: 13; cdr3_aa: CATQGARRTEAFF; cdr3_nt: TGTGCCACCCAGGGGGCTAGAAGGACTGAAGCTTTCTTT